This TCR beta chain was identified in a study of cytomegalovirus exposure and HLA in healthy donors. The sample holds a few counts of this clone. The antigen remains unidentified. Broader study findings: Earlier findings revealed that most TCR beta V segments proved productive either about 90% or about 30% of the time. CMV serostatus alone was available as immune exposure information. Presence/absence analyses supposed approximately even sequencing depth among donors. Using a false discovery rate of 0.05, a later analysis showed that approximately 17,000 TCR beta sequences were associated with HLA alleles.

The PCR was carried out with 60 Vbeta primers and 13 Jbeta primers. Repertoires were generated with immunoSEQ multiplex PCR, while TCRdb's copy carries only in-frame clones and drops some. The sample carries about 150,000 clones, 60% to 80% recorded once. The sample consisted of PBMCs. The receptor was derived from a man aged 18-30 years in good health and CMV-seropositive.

This CDR3 reads CASSSYANGYTF. DNA for the CDR3: TGTGCCAGCAGTTCATACGCGAATGGCTACACCTTC. This rearrangement joins TRBV27 to TRBJ1-2, with D uncertain. V was clipped by 4 bases and J by 6 bases, with 9 bases between them. CDR3 size: 12 residues. The germline V gene encodes CDR1 MNHEY and CDR2 SMNVEV (reference sequence).